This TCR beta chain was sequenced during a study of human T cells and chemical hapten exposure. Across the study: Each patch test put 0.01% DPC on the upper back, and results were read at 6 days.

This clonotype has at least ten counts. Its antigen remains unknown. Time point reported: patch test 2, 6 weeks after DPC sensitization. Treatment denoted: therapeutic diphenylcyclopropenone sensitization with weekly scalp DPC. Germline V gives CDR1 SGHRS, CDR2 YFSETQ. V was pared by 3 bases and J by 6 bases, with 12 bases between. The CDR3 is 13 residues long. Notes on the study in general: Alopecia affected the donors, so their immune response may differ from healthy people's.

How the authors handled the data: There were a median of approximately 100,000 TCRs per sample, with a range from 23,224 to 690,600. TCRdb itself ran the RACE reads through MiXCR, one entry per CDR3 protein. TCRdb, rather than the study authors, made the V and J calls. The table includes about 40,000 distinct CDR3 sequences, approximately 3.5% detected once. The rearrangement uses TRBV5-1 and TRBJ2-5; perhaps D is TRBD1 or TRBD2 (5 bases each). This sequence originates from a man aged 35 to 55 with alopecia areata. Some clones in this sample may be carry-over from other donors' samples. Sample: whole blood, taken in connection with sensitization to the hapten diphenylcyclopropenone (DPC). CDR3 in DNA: TGCGCCAGCAGCTACGGGGACGTGAAGACCCAGTACTTC. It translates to CASSYGDVKTQYF.